The 4 T cell receptor beta chains presented below share a single source sample, sequenced in a study of T-cell memory formation after mild COVID-19. TCRdb re-called the 5' RACE reads through MiXCR, storing one row per CDR3 protein. The sample lists just over 300,000 distinct CDR3 sequences; 15% to 20% were seen once. Sequencing input: PBMCs or a T cell subset sorted from them (not recorded which). The origin of the receptors is a man aged 18-30 years who had mild COVID-19 (a few samples of this study predate the infection). Cell type and time point are not known.

V usage is TRBV7-9 and J usage is TRBJ2-1, with 11 nucleotides matching TRBD1. J gave up 10 bases and V 1 base, and 6 bases lay outside the gene matches. Germline V gene data show CDR1 as SEHNR and CDR2 as FQNEAQ (reference sequence). This CDR3 region has 15 residues. CDR3 nucleotide sequence: TGTGCCAGCAGCTTAGTGGGACAGGGGGGCCCAGAGCAGTTCTTC. Encoded protein: CASSLVGQGGPEQFF.

This clonotype has at least ten counts. J is TRBJ2-3 and V is TRBV28; D is perhaps TRBD2 (7 bases). The CDR3 contains 12 residues. V lost 3 bases, J lost 13 bases, and 14 bases lay in between. Germline-derived CDR1 and CDR2 are MDHEN and SYDVKM. CDR3 loop: CASSFTGGQKYF. In DNA form, the CDR3 reads TGTGCCAGCAGTTTTACGGGGGGCCAGAAGTATTTT.

J is TRBJ2-2 and V is TRBV12-3 or TRBV12-4; D is tentatively TRBD1 or TRBD2 (5 bases each). The length of the CDR3 is 17 residues. Trimming stripped 2 bases from V and 5 bases from J, with 18 bases between. DNA of the CDR3: TGTGCCAGCAGTTTATCTGGGGCAGGGAGTTGGACCGGGGAGCTGTTTTTT. This translates into CASSLSGAGSWTGELFF.

In its sample, this clonotype was seen a few times. The V gene is TRBV6-6, the J gene TRBJ2-1, with D unresolved. The CDR3 is 11 residues long. Germline V gene data show CDR1 as MNHNY and CDR2 as SVGAGI (reference sequence). The V end was cut by 3 bases, the J end by 8 bases, with 5 bases between. This CDR3 reads CASSYNYEQFF. In DNA, the CDR3 is TGTGCCAGCAGTTATAACTATGAGCAGTTCTTC.